This T cell receptor (beta chain) was found in a study of blood T cell repertoires in COVID-19. Study context: COVID-19 samples from acute and convalescent phases originated in the United States, Italy and Spain. T cells, B-cell-depleted T cells, or PBMCs supplied cDNA or gDNA.

Trimming pared 5 bases from V and 6 bases from J, leaving 18 bases between. Per the germline V gene, CDR1 is SEHNR and CDR2 is FQNEAQ (reference sequence). The CDR3 is 15 residues long. This clone was counted between two and nine times. The method was immunoSEQ multiplex PCR; TCRdb's version includes in-frame clones alone and lacks a portion of them. The sample records 140,000 to 150,000 clones, around 82% being singletons. V gene TRBV7-9 combines with J gene TRBJ2-3; no firm D call. The sequence derives from a man aged 55-75 years with active or convalescent COVID-19. The sample was peripheral blood. The CDR3 is CASSLTQTLSDTQYF. The CDR3 DNA reads as TGTGCCAGCAGCCTCACTCAGACTTTGAGCGATACGCAGTATTTT.